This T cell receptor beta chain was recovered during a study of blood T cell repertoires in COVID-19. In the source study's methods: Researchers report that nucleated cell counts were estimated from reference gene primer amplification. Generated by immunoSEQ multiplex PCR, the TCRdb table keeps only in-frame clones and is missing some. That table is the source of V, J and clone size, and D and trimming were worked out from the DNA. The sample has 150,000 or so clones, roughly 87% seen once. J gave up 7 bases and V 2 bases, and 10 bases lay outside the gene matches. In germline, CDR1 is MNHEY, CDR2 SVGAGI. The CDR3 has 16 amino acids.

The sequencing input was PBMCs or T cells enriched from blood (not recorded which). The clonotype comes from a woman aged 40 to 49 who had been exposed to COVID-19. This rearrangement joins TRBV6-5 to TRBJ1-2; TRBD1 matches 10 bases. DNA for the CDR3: TGTGCCAGCAGTTACCTCCCGACAGGGGGCGCGGGTGGCTACACCTTC. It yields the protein CASSYLPTGGAGGYTF.